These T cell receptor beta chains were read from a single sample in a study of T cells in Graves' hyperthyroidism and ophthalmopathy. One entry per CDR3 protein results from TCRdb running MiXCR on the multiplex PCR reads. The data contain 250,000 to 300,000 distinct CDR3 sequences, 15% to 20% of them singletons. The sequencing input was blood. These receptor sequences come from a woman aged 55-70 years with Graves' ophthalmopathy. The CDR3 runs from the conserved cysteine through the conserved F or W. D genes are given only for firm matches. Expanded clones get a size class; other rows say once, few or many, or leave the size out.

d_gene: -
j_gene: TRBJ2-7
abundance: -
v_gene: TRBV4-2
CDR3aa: CASSRAELDYEQYF
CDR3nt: TGTGCCAGCAGCCGGGCGGAGCTAGACTACGAGCAGTACTTC

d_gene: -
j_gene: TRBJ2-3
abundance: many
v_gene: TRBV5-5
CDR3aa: CASSPWEATDTQYF
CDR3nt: TGTGCCAGCAGCCCTTGGGAGGCCACAGATACGCAGTATTTT

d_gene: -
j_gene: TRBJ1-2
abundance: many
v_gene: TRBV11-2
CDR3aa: CASSATHGYWHGYTF
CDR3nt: TGTGCCAGCAGCGCTACCCACGGGTATTGGCATGGCTACACCTTC

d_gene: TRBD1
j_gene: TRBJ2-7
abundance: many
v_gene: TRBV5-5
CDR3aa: CASSLRTGKGYEQYF
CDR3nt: TGTGCCAGCAGCTTGCGGACAGGGAAGGGCTACGAGCAGTACTTC

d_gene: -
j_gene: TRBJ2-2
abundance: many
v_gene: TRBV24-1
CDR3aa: CATSGGSNTGELFF
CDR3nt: TGTGCCACCAGTGGGGGTTCGAACACCGGGGAGCTGTTTTTT

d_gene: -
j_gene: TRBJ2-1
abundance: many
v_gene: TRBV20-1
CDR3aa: CSARKGSGFSYNEQFF
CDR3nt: TGCAGTGCTAGAAAGGGAAGCGGGTTCTCCTACAATGAGCAGTTCTTC

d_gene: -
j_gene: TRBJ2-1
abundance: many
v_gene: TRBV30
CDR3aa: CAWSLRSSYNEQFF
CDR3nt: TGTGCCTGGAGTCTTCGGAGCTCCTACAATGAGCAGTTCTTC

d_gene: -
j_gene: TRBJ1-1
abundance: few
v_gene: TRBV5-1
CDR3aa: CASSLGSGGTEAFF
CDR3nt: TGCGCCAGCAGCTTGGGTAGCGGCGGGACTGAAGCTTTCTTT

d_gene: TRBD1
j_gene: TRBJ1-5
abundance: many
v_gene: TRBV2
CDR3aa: CASSETGGFQPQHF
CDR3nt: TGTGCCAGCAGTGAGACAGGGGGTTTTCAGCCCCAGCATTTT

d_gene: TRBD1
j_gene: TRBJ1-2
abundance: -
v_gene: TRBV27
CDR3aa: CASSSRDRPESNYGYTF
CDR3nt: TGTGCCAGCAGTAGCCGGGACAGGCCCGAATCCAACTATGGCTACACCTTC

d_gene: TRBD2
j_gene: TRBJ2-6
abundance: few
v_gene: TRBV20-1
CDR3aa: CGGVAGANVLTF
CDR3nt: TGCGGGGGGGTAGCTGGGGCCAACGTCCTGACTTTC

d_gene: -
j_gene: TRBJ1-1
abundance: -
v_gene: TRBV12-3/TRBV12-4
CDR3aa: CASSRDLRGAFF
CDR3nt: TGTGCCAGCAGTCGGGACTTAAGGGGAGCTTTCTTT

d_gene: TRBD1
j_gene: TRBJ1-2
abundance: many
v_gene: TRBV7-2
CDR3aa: CASSYGTDATQGYTF
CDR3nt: TGTGCCAGCAGCTATGGGACAGACGCTACTCAGGGCTACACCTTC

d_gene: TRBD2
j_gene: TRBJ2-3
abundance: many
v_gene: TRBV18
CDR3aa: CASFLVAGGPKDTQYF
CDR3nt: TGTGCCAGCTTCCTCGTAGCGGGGGGGCCTAAAGATACGCAGTATTTT

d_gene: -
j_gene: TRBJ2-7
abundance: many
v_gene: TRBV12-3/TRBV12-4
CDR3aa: CASTIAVGRSYEQYF
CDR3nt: TGTGCCAGCACCATTGCGGTAGGGAGGTCCTACGAGCAGTACTTC

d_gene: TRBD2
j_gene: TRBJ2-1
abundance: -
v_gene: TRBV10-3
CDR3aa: CAISESPLAGDHNEQFF
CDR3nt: TGTGCCATCAGTGAGTCCCCCCTAGCGGGGGACCACAATGAGCAGTTCTTC

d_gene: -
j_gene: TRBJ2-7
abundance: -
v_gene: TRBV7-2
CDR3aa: CASSLAVNSREQYF
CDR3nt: TGTGCCAGCAGCTTAGCGGTTAATTCTCGAGAGCAGTACTTC

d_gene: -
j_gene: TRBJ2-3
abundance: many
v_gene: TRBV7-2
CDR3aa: CASSFKGPHDTQYF
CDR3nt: TGTGCCAGCAGCTTCAAAGGACCCCATGATACGCAGTATTTT

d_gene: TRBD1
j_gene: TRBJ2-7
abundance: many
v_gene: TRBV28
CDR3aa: CASRPLTGHIDEQYF
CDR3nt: TGTGCCAGCAGACCTCTGACAGGGCATATCGACGAGCAGTACTTC

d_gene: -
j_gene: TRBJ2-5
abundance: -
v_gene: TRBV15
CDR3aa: CATSRDRRTAEETQYF
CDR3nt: TGTGCCACCAGCAGAGATCGGCGGACAGCCGAAGAGACCCAGTACTTC

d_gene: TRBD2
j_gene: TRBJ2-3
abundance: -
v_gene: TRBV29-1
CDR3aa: CSVEDYGGLSTDTQYF
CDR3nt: TGCAGCGTTGAAGATTATGGGGGACTATCCACAGATACGCAGTATTTT

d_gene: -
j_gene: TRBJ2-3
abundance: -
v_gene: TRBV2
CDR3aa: CASRLSGGTDTQYF
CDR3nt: TGTGCCAGCCGACTTTCCGGCGGTACAGATACGCAGTATTTT

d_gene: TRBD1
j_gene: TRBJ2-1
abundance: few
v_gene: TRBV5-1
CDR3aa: CASSLTGTGSDNEQFF
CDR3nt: TGCGCCAGCAGCTTGACCGGGACAGGGTCCGACAATGAGCAGTTCTTC

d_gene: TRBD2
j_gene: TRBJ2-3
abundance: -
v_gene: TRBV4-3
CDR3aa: CASSQDSTSGFSKRTDTQYF
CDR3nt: TGCGCCAGCAGCCAAGATAGCACTAGCGGGTTTTCTAAACGCACAGATACGCAGTATTTT

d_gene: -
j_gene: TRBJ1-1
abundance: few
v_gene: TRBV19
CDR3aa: CASSPGQYTEAFF
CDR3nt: TGTGCCAGTAGTCCTGGACAGTACACTGAAGCTTTCTTT

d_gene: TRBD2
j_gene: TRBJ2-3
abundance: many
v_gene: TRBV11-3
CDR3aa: CASSSTAGGVTDTQYF
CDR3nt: TGTGCCAGCAGCTCGACAGCGGGAGGGGTCACAGATACGCAGTATTTT

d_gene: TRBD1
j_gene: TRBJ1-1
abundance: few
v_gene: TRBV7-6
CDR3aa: CASSLGLGTGYTEAFF
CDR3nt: TGTGCCAGCAGCTTAGGCCTCGGGACAGGGTACACTGAAGCTTTCTTT

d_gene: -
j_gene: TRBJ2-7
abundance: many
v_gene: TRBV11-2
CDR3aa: CASSLEFSGTYEQYF
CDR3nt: TGTGCCAGCAGCTTAGAATTCTCAGGAACCTACGAGCAGTACTTC

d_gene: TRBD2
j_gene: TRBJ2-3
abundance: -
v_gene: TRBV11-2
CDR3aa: CASSYGLAADTQYF
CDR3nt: TGTGCCAGCAGCTACGGACTAGCGGCAGATACGCAGTATTTT

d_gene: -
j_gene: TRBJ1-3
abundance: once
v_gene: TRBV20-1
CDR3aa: CSARDRPGRGLSGNTIYF
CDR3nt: TGCAGTGCTAGAGATAGGCCGGGGAGAGGGCTTTCTGGAAACACCATATATTTT

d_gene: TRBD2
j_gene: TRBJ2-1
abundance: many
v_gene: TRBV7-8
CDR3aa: CASSLGTSGSYEQFF
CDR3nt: TGTGCCAGCAGCCTAGGGACTAGCGGGAGCTATGAGCAGTTCTTC

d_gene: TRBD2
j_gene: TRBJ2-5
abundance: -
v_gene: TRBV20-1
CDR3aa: CSGRPGLAGGSAGPSGYF
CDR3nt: TGCAGTGGCCGCCCGGGACTAGCGGGAGGTTCGGCTGGGCCTTCGGGTTACTTC

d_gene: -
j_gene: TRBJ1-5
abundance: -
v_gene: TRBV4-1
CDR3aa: CASSQRGGQPQHF
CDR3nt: TGCGCCAGCAGCCAGCGCGGGGGTCAGCCCCAGCATTTT

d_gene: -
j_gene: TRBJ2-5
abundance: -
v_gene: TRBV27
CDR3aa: CASSSPGHPSTQYF
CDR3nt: TGTGCCAGCAGTTCCCCGGGACACCCGTCTACCCAGTACTTC

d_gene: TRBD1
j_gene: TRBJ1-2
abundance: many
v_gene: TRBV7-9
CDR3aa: CASSFWTGGGYDGYTF
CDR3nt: TGTGCCAGCAGCTTTTGGACAGGGGGCGGGTACGATGGCTACACCTTC

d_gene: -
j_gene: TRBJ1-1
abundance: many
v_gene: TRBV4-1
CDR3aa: CASSQDLGRPRGSAFF
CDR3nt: TGCGCCAGCAGCCAAGATCTCGGCAGGCCTAGAGGCAGTGCTTTCTTT

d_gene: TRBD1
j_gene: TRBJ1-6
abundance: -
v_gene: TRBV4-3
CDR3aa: CASSQVETGQSPLHF
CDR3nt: TGCGCCAGCAGCCAAGTAGAGACAGGGCAATCACCCCTCCACTTT

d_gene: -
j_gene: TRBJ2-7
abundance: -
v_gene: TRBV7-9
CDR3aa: CASSSDSREQYF
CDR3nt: TGTGCCAGCAGCTCCGATTCCCGCGAGCAGTACTTC

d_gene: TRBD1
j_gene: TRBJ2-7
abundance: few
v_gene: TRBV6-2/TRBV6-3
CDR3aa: CASSGDRGTFHEQYF
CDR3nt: TGTGCCAGCAGTGGGGACAGGGGGACGTTCCACGAGCAGTACTTC

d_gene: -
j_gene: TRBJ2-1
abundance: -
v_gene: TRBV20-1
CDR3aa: CSARPIYNEQFF
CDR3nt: TGCAGTGCTAGGCCTATTTACAATGAGCAGTTCTTC

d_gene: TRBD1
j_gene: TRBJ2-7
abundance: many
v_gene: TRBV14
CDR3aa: CASSQDLNLGQGISYEQYF
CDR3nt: TGTGCCAGCAGCCAAGATTTGAACTTAGGACAGGGAATCTCCTACGAGCAGTACTTC

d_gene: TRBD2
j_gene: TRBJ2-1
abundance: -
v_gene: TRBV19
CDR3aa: CASSRVLAATYNEQFF
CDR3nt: TGTGCCAGTTCTAGGGTGCTAGCGGCGACCTACAATGAGCAGTTCTTC